This T cell receptor (beta chain) came from a study of cytomegalovirus exposure and HLA in healthy donors. The V end was cut by 2 bases, the J end by 0 bases, with 16 bases between. Germline values: CDR1 GTSNPN, CDR2 SVGIG (reference sequence). The CDR3 consists of 17 residues. Whole-study findings and limits: Follow-up analysis found HLA locus-dependent TCR association rates, highest for DRB1 and lowest for HLA-C.

Comments on this clone: Its matching antigen is unknown.

13 Jbeta primers and 60 Vbeta primers were used for the PCR. Some clones are missing from TCRdb's copy, which holds only in-frame ones; the method was immunoSEQ multiplex PCR. The sample contains over 80,000 clones, roughly 74% of which appear only once. The receptor comes from a woman in her 70s in good health and CMV-seropositive. J is TRBJ1-4 and V is TRBV30; D unresolved. The sequenced sample consisted of PBMCs. This CDR3 reads CAWSPRGGLATNEKLFF. CDR3 coding DNA: TGTGCCTGGAGTCCCCGGGGAGGTCTAGCAACTAATGAAAAACTGTTTTTT.